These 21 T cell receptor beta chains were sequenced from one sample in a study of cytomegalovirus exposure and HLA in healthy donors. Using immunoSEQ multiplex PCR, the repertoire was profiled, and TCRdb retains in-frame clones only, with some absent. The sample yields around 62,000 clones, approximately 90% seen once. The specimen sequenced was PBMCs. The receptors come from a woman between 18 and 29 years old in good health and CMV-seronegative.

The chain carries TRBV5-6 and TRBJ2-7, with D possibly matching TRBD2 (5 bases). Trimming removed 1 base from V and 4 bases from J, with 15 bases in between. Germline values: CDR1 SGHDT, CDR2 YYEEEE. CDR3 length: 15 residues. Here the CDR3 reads CASSLLEGKIYEQYF. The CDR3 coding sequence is TGTGCCAGCAGCTTGTTAGAGGGTAAGATTTACGAGCAGTACTTC.

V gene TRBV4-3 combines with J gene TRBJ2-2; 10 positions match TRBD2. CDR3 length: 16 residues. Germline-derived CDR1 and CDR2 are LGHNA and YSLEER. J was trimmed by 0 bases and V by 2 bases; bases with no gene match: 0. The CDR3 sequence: CASSQSGGANTGELFF. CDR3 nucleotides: TGCGCCAGCAGCCAAAGCGGGGGGGCGAACACCGGGGAGCTGTTTTTT.

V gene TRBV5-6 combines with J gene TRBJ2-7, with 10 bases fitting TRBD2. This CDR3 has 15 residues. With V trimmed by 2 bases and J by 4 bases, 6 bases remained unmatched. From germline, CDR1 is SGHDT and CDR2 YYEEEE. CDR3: CASSLAGGQRYEQYF. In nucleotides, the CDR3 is TGTGCCAGCAGCTTAGCGGGGGGGCAACGTTACGAGCAGTACTTC.

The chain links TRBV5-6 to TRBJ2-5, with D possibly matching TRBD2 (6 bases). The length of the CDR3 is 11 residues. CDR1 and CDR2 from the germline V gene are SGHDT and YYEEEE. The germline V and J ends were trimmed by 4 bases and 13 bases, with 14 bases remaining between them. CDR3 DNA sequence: TGTGCCAGCAGCCTCCGGGACTGGGTGTACTTC. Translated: CASSLRDWVYF.

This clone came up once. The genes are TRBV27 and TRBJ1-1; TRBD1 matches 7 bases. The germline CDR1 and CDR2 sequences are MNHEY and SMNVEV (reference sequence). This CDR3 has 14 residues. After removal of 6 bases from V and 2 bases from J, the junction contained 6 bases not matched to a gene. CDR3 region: CASSLGGGNTEAFF. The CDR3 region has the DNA TGTGCCAGCAGCCTAGGGGGCGGAAACACTGAAGCTTTCTTT.

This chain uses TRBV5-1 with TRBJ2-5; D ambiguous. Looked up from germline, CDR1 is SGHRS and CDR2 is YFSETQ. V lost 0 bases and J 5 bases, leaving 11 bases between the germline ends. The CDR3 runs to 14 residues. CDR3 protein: CASSLGASYETQYF. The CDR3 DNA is TGCGCCAGCAGCTTGGGGGCGTCTTATGAGACCCAGTACTTC.

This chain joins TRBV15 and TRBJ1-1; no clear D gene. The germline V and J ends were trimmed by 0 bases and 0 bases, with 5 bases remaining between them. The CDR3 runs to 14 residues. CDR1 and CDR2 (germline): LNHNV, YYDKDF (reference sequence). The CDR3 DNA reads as TGTGCCACCAGCAGAGACCCGGTGAACACTGAAGCTTTCTTT. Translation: CATSRDPVNTEAFF. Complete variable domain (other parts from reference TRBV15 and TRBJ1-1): DAMVIQNPRYQVTQFGKPVTLSCSQTLNHNVMYWYQQKSSQAPKLLFHYYDKDFNNEADTPDNFQSRRPNTSFCFLDIRSPGLGDTAMYLCATSRDPVNTEAFFGQGTRLTVV.

CDR3 sequence (DNA): TGTGCCAGCAGCCATGGAGGACGCACAGATACGCAGTATTTT. It yields the protein CASSHGGRTDTQYF. The chain combines TRBV7-3 with TRBJ2-3, with D possibly TRBD2 on 5 matching bases. Germline CDR1 is SGHTA and CDR2 is FQGTGA. V dropped 5 bases and J dropped 1 base, with 10 bases sitting between them. CDR3 length equals 14 residues. Based on the CDR3 plus reference TRBV7-3 and TRBJ2-3, the full variable domain is GAGVSQTPSNKVTEKGKYVELRCDPISGHTALYWYRQSLGQGPEFLIYFQGTGAADDSGLPNDRFFAVRPEGSVSTLKIQRTERGDSAVYLCASSHGGRTDTQYFGPGTRLTVL.

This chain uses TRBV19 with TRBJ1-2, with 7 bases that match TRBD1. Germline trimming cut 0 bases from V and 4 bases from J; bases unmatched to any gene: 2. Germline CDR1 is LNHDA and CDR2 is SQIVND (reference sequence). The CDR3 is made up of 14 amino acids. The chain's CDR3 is CASSIDHRGYGYTF. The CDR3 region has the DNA TGTGCCAGTAGTATAGATCACAGGGGCTATGGCTACACCTTC.

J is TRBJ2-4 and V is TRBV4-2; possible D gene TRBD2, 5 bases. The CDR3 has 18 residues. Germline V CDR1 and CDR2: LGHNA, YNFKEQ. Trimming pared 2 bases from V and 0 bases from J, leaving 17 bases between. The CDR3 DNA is TGTGCCAGCAGCCAAATTGGAGGTAACCTCCTAGCCAAAAACATTCAGTACTTC. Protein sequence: CASSQIGGNLLAKNIQYF.

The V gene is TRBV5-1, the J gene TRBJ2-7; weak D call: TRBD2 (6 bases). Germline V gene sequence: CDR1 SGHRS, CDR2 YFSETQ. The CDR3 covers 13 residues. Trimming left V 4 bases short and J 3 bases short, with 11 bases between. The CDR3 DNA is TGCGCCAGCAGCCTGGGAGGTGGCTACGAGCAGTACTTC. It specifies CASSLGGGYEQYF.

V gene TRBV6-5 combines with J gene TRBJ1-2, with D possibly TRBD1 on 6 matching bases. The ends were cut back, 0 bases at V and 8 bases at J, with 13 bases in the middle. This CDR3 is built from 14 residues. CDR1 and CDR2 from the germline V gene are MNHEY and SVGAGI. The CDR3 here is CASSYSTGREGYTF. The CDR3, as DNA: TGTGCCAGCAGTTACTCTACAGGGCGGGAGGGCTACACCTTC.

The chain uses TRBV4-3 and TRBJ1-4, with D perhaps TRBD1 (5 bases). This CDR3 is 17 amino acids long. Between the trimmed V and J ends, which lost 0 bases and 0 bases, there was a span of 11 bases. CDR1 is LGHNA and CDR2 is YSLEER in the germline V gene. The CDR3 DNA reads TGCGCCAGCAGCCAAGATGTCAGGGTTGCAACTAATGAAAAACTGTTTTTT. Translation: CASSQDVRVATNEKLFF.

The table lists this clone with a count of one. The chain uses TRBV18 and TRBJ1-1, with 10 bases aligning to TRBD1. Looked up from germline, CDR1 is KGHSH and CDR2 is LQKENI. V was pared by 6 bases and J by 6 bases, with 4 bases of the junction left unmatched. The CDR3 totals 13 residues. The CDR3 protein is CASSDRGQAEAFF. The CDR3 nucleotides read TGTGCCAGCTCCGACAGGGGGCAAGCTGAAGCTTTCTTT.

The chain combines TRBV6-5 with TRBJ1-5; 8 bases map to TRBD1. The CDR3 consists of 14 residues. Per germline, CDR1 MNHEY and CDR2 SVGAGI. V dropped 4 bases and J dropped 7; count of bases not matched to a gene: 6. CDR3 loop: CASSSDRGGQPQHF. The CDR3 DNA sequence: TGTGCCAGCAGTTCAGACAGGGGTGGACAGCCCCAGCATTTT.

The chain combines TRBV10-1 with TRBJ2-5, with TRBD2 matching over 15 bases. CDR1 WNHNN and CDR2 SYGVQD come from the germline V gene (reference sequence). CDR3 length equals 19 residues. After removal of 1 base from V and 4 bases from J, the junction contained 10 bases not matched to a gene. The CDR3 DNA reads TGCGCCAGCAGTGAGTTAACAAGGACTAGCGGGGGGGCTTCAGAGACCCAGTACTTC. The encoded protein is CASSELTRTSGGASETQYF.

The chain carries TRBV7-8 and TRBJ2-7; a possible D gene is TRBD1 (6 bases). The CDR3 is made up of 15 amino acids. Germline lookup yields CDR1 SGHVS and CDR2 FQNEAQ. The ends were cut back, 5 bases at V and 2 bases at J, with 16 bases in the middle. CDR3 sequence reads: CASSPSRGHPYEQYF. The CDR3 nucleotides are TGTGCCAGCAGCCCCTCCAGGGGACATCCCTACGAGCAGTACTTC.

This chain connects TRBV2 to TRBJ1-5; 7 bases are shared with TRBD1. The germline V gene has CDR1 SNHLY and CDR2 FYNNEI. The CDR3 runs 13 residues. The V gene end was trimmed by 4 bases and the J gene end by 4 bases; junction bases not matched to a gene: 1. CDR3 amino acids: CASSGGQNQPQHF. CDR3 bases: TGTGCCAGCAGTGGGGGACAGAATCAGCCCCAGCATTTT.

The CDR3 DNA reads as TGTGCCAGCAGTCACTCGGGTGGGGGGAACTATGGCTACACCTTC. Translation: CASSHSGGGNYGYTF. The V and J genes are TRBV28 and TRBJ1-2; possible D gene TRBD1, 5 bases. The germline V gene has CDR1 MDHEN and CDR2 SYDVKM. The CDR3 consists of 15 residues. V was clipped by 5 bases and J by 2 bases, with 15 bases between them.

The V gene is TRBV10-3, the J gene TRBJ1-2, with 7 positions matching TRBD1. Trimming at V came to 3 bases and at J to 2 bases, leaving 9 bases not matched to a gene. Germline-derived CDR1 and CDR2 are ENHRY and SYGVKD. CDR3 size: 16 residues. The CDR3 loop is CAISDLTGSGNYGYTF. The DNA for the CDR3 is TGTGCCATCAGTGACTTGACAGGGTCAGGCAACTATGGCTACACCTTC.

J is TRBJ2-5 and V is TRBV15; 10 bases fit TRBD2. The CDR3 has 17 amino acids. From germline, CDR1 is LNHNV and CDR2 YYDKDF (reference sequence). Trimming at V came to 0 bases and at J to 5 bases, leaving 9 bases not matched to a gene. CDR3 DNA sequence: TGTGCCACCAGCAGAGATAGGGCTAGCGGGAGATCGGAGACCCAGTACTTC. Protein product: CATSRDRASGRSETQYF.